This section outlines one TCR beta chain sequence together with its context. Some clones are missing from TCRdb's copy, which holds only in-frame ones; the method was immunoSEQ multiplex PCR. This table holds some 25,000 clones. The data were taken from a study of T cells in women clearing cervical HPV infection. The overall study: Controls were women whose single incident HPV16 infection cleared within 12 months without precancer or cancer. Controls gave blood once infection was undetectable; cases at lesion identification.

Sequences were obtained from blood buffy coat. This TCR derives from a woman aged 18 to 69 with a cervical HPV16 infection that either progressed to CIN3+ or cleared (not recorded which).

CDR3 sequence reads: CASSPGEWRTDTYTF. The covered CDR3 bases are TGTGCCAGCAGCCCAGGGGAGTGGCGGACAGATACC. V and J are TRBV7-2 and TRBJ1-2; a weak D match, TRBD1 (6 bases). The CDR3 end lies 3 residues beyond the end of the read and is filled in from the germline J gene. Germline V gene sequence: CDR1 SGHTA, CDR2 FQGNSA. The CDR3 is 15 amino acids.